This T cell receptor (beta chain) came from a study of CD8+CD57+ T cells in acquired aplastic anemia (dated by TCRdb to the late 2010s). For context, the study as a whole: On average, sorted CD4+ and CD8+ cells yielded around 3.4 ug of extracted DNA, with a range of 0.2 to 27.4 ug. CD8+CD57+ expansion was defined as frequency above the mean frequency observed in healthy subjects.

V loses 2 bases, J loses 4 bases, and the germline ends lie 14 bases apart. In the germline V gene, CDR1 corresponds to SGHRS and CDR2 to YFSETQ. The CDR3 contains 15 residues, cysteine and phenylalanine counted. The kept DNA is CDR3 alone, 45 bases in frame from the first base. General study outcomes and caveats: Although roughly 30 CD8+ CDR3 sequences were shared by patients and controls, these sequences appeared highly expressed in patients and within the immunodominant clones of patients. No significant difference in CD8+ Simpson's diversity was found between patients and healthy controls (P=0.060).

The patients picked for sequencing were ones in whom flow cytometry had shown an expansion of CD8+CD57+ cells. Every patient had a diagnosis of severe acquired aplastic anemia based on International Study of Aplastic Anemia and Agranulocytosis and Camitta criteria. Patients had received no therapy at the time of blood sampling. In this study, sorted CD4+ and CD8+ T cells from the blood of healthy subjects and of severe aplastic anemia patients had their TCR repertoires deep-sequenced. In the USA, patient enrollment took place under clinicaltrials.gov protocols 00001620, 01623167, 00001397, 00071045, 00081523 and 00961064. Ficoll-Paque density gradient centrifugation was used to isolate peripheral blood mononuclear cells. Before DNA was extracted, CD4+ and CD8+ T cells were sorted using either FACS or magnetic beads. This clonotype was detected a few times. The clone's antigen remains unknown. Nothing much larger sits one base from this clone, and base qualities are not available.

TCR beta VDJ combination and CDR3 sequence profiling used genomic DNA as the template. An Illumina HiSeq 2000 was used for TCR repertoire sequencing. The study's processing was this. Repertoire assessment relied on Simpson's diversity index, CDR3 size and DJ length profiles, and TRBV/TRBJ rearrangement plots. Whichever DNA sequence was most abundant in the deep sequencing data was defined as the immunodominant clone. CDR3 amino acid sequences were screened for sharing across subjects and were compared with published repertoires and the VDJdb database. Through fastp at Q25 and MiXCR, TCRdb rebuilt clones from the public reads, retaining in-frame beta chains. All rows with the same CDR3 protein become a single entry with the most common DNA and genes. The V and J calls were not made by the authors but by TCRdb's processing. Present in this sample are 150,000 to 200,000 distinct CDR3 sequences, around 48% of which were seen just once. The ten largest clonotypes hold under 40% of the sample.

Here the chain combines TRBV5-1 and TRBJ2-3; the D call is possibly TRBD1 or TRBD2, each sharing 6 bases. The source is a human donor with aplastic anemia. Source material: sorted CD4+, CD8+, or CD8+CD57+ T cells (not recorded which) from PBMCs. The bases read TGCGCCAGCAGCTTCAACGGGGGCGCGGCAGATACGCAGTATTTT. This yields the protein CASSFNGGAADTQYF.